The 23 T cell receptor beta chains reported below all come from one sample, sequenced in a study of technical replicates of blood from a few donors. TCRdb keeps only in-frame clones here, not all; method: immunoSEQ multiplex PCR. Of 65,000 to 85,000 clones listed, 85% to 95% are singletons. The sample taken for sequencing was T cells isolated from PBMCs. These receptors were obtained from a human donor in good health.

The chain combines TRBV2 with TRBJ2-7, with 8 bases fitting TRBD2. The germline CDR1 and CDR2 sequences are SNHLY and FYNNEI. J gave up 4 bases and V 6 bases, and 14 bases lay outside the gene matches. The CDR3 loop spans 16 amino acids. CDR3 DNA: TGTGCCAGCAGAATATCCTCTCAGGGCGGGAGGTACGAGCAGTACTTC. Translation: CASRISSQGGRYEQYF.

The chain has TRBV27 and TRBJ2-1; D is uncertain. The germline CDR1 and CDR2 sequences are MNHEY and SMNVEV (reference sequence). CDR3 size: 13 residues. V shed 4 bases and J shed 5 bases, with 9 bases lying between them. DNA of the CDR3: TGTGCCAGCAGTTGGTCCGGTAACAATGAGCAGTTCTTC. Amino acid sequence: CASSWSGNNEQFF.

The DNA for the CDR3 is TGTGCCATCAGTGAGGGACTCACCGGGGAGCTGTTTTTT. This gives the protein CAISEGLTGELFF. The chain joins TRBV10-3 to TRBJ2-2; possibly TRBD2 for D (5 bases). The CDR3 is made up of 13 amino acids. The germline gives CDR1 ENHRY, CDR2 SYGVKD. V lost 2 bases to trimming and J lost 4 bases, with 5 bases between them.

The chain is built from TRBV19 and TRBJ2-4; TRBD1 matches at 8 bases. The CDR3 has 20 amino acids. With 0 bases clipped from V and 1 base from J, the junction kept 14 bases outside the gene matches. CDR1 LNHDA and CDR2 SQIVND come from the germline V gene (reference sequence). The CDR3 region has the DNA TGTGCCAGTAGTATAGATGGCCTCGAATTGACAGGGGATGCCAAAAACATTCAGTACTTC. This gives the protein CASSIDGLELTGDAKNIQYF.

The CDR3 DNA follows: TGTGCCAGCAGCCCCCGACTAGCGGGAGAGGGTTACGAGCAGTACTTC. This sequence encodes CASSPRLAGEGYEQYF. The chain carries TRBV9 and TRBJ2-7; TRBD2 matches at 12 bases. This CDR3 contains 16 residues. V shed 4 bases, J shed 4 bases, and the junction held 9 bases outside the gene matches. CDR1 and CDR2 (germline): SGDLS, YYNGEE.

The chain carries TRBV29-1 and TRBJ1-2; D is uncertain. Germline V gene data show CDR1 as SQVTM and CDR2 as ANQGSEA. The CDR3 length is 11 residues. The V and J ends lost 3 bases and 5 bases respectively, with 7 bases between them. CDR3 region: CSVDAEYGYTF. Here the CDR3 DNA reads TGCAGCGTTGATGCGGAGTATGGCTACACCTTC.

The chain has TRBV6-6 and TRBJ2-7; 12 bases are a match to TRBD1. CDR3 length: 15 residues. Germline V CDR1 and CDR2: MNHNY, SVGAGI (reference sequence). V dropped 4 bases and J dropped 5; count of bases not matched to a gene: 6. CDR3 bases: TGTGCCAGCAGTTCGGGGACAGGGGGCTGGAACGAGCAGTACTTC. It specifies CASSSGTGGWNEQYF.

The chain combines TRBV2 with TRBJ1-2, with unresolved D. Per the germline V gene, CDR1 is SNHLY and CDR2 is FYNNEI. V lost 7 bases and J lost 0, with 12 bases in between. This CDR3 has 14 residues. CDR3 loop: CASKSETSNYGYTF. CDR3 in DNA: TGTGCCAGCAAATCTGAGACATCTAACTATGGCTACACCTTC.

The chain links TRBV5-1 to TRBJ2-1; 10 bases map to TRBD2. Germline CDR1 is SGHRS and CDR2 is YFSETQ. V was clipped by 0 bases and J by 4 bases; unmatched bases: 10. The length of the CDR3 is 18 residues. The CDR3 sequence: CASSLAMIAGGDYNEQFF. The CDR3 nucleotides read TGCGCCAGCAGCTTGGCCATGATAGCGGGGGGAGATTACAATGAGCAGTTCTTC. Supplemented by reference TRBV5-1 and TRBJ2-1, the full variable domain reads KAGVTQTPRYLIKTRGQQVTLSCSPISGHRSVSWYQQTPGQGLQFLFEYFSETQRNKGNFPGRFSGRQFSNSRSEMNVSTLELGDSALYLCASSLAMIAGGDYNEQFFGPGTRLTVL.

As for this clone: An end of the junction does not agree with germline; a read error may underlie this. The chain employs TRBV30 and TRBJ2-4, with 9 bases that match TRBD1. The V gene's germline CDR1 is GTSNPN and CDR2 SVGIG (reference sequence). This CDR3 has 14 amino acids. The CDR3 is CAWRKQGALGRGHF. CDR3 coding DNA: TGTGCCTGGAGGAAACAGGGGGCACTGGGGCGGGGGCACTTC.

The J gene is TRBJ2-7, the V gene TRBV5-1; 13 bases agree with TRBD2. The CDR3 sequence is 13 residues long. V was pared by 8 bases and J by 1 base, with 0 bases of the junction left unmatched. Germline lookup yields CDR1 SGHRS and CDR2 YFSETQ. CDR3 in DNA: TGCGCCAGACTAGCGGGAGGGTCCTACGAGCAGTACTTC. Translating gives CARLAGGSYEQYF.

This chain uses TRBV7-6 with TRBJ2-7, with 9 bases fitting TRBD1. The CDR3 loop spans 15 amino acids. The germline gives CDR1 SGHVS, CDR2 FNYEAQ. The V and J ends lost 6 bases and 6 bases, in that order; junction bases with no gene match: 12. DNA of the CDR3: TGTGCCAGCAGTCACGCCGGGACAGGGCCTCTCGAGCAGTACTTC. It is translated as CASSHAGTGPLEQYF.

The CDR3 DNA follows: TGTGCCAGTAGGCTAGCGGGGGACTACAATGAGCAGTTCTTC. Protein: CASRLAGDYNEQFF. The chain recombines TRBV19 with TRBJ2-1; the match to TRBD2 covers 10 bases. Per the germline V gene, CDR1 is LNHDA and CDR2 is SQIVND (reference sequence). With V trimmed by 6 bases and J by 3 bases, 2 bases remained unmatched. CDR3 length: 14 amino acids.

The chain recombines TRBV6-1 with TRBJ2-1; D might be TRBD2 (6 bases). Looked up from germline, CDR1 is MNHNS and CDR2 is SASEGT. V dropped 0 bases and J dropped 4 bases, with 19 bases sitting between them. The CDR3 runs 18 residues. CDR3 residues: CASSEALYGAGLYNEQFF. As DNA, the CDR3 is TGTGCCAGCAGTGAAGCGCTTTATGGGGCGGGATTATACAATGAGCAGTTCTTC.

This clone has a handful of counts. This chain links TRBV2 with TRBJ1-5; a possible D gene is TRBD1 (6 bases). The CDR3 length is 14 residues. Germline V CDR1 and CDR2: SNHLY, FYNNEI. Trimming cost V 5 bases and J 3 bases, with 11 bases left between them. CDR3 coding DNA: TGTGCCAGCAGTCTAACAGGGAACAATCAGCCCCAGCATTTT. Translated, it gives CASSLTGNNQPQHF.

The chain employs TRBV19 and TRBJ1-5, with 9 bases lining up with TRBD1. The germline V gene has CDR1 LNHDA and CDR2 SQIVND (reference sequence). The V gene end was trimmed by 3 bases and the J gene end by 3 bases; junction bases not matched to a gene: 3. The CDR3 runs to 15 residues. CDR3 DNA sequence: TGTGCCAGTAGTATGGGGGACAGGGCCAATCAGCCCCAGCATTTT. Translated: CASSMGDRANQPQHF.

The chain couples TRBV12-5 to TRBJ1-4, with 7 bases identical to TRBD1. Germline assignment: CDR1 LGHNT and CDR2 FRNRAP. The CDR3 extends over 16 amino acids. The V segment lost 6 bases and the J segment 7 bases; nucleotides outside the gene matches: 14. CDR3 in DNA: TGTGCTAGTGGCCACCCCCAAGGGGGCGCGGGTGAAAAACTGTTTTTT. Protein: CASGHPQGGAGEKLFF.

The genes are TRBV6-9 and TRBJ1-2; TRBD1 matches at 7 bases. V lost 0 bases to trimming and J lost 8 bases; unmatched junction nucleotides: 9. CDR1 is MNHGY, CDR2 SVAAGI, per germline. This CDR3 has 15 amino acids. The CDR3 protein is CASSYSQTGTRGYTF. CDR3 coding DNA: TGTGCCAGCAGTTATTCCCAGACAGGGACTAGGGGCTACACCTTC.

The V and J genes are TRBV5-1 and TRBJ2-3, with 8 bases matching TRBD2. CDR3 length equals 15 residues. Trimming at V came to 3 bases and at J to 0 bases, leaving 3 bases not matched to a gene. CDR1 is SGHRS and CDR2 is YFSETQ in the germline V gene. CDR3 coding DNA: TGCGCCAGCAGCTCTACGGGAGGGAGCACAGATACGCAGTATTTT. Residues: CASSSTGGSTDTQYF.

The chain carries TRBV5-1 and TRBJ1-3; maybe TRBD1 (5 bases). The V and J ends lost 4 bases and 8 bases respectively, with 7 bases between them. The germline gives CDR1 SGHRS, CDR2 YFSETQ. The length of the CDR3 is 11 residues. The CDR3 DNA is TGCGCCAGCAGCCAGGGTTACACCATATATTTT. Its translation: CASSQGYTIYF.

The rearrangement uses TRBV5-4 and TRBJ2-7; tentative D call: TRBD2 (5 bases). V was trimmed by 2 bases and J by 3 bases, leaving 15 bases between them. The germline V gene has CDR1 SGHNT and CDR2 YYREEE (reference sequence). The CDR3 contains 15 residues. CDR3 nucleotide sequence: TGTGCCAGCAGCTTAATCCGTAGCGAGAGCTACGAGCAGTACTTC. Translated, it gives CASSLIRSESYEQYF.

This chain uses TRBV7-9 with TRBJ2-5; D may be TRBD1 (6 bases). Germline V lookup: CDR1 SEHNR, CDR2 FQNEAQ (reference sequence). Trimming took off 5 bases at V and 4 bases at J, with 8 bases between the two ends. This CDR3 spans 12 amino acids. CDR3 DNA sequence: TGTGCCAGCAGCCAGGACAGAGAGACCCAGTACTTC. Translation: CASSQDRETQYF.

The chain couples TRBV4-2 to TRBJ2-3; 12 nucleotides match TRBD2. Germline CDR1 is LGHNA and CDR2 is YNFKEQ. Trimming cost V 3 bases and J 5 bases; bases outside gene matches: 0. The CDR3 extends over 14 amino acids. The DNA for the CDR3 is TGTGCCAGCAGCCAGGGACTAGCGGGAGATACGCAGTATTTT. Protein product: CASSQGLAGDTQYF.